This T cell receptor beta chain was documented in a study of blood T cells in healthy people across ages. Whole-study context: When template switching was applied, about one barcoded beta molecule was captured per two T cells.

Sample-barcoded 5' priming and a J-beta primer mix drove a second PCR of about 7 to 11 cycles. Each cDNA molecule received a tag from a template-switch adaptor that had 12 random nucleotides. TCRdb reanalysed the 5' RACE reads using MiXCR and keeps one entry per CDR3 protein. The sample has 1.5 million to 2 million distinct CDR3 sequences; about 39% are singletons. Drawing of peripheral blood yielded ten milliliters from each donor. At least 5.5 micrograms of total RNA were extracted per sample. Germline CDR1 reads SGHTA; CDR2 reads FQGNSA. The CDR3 contains 14 residues. V dropped 5 bases and J dropped 2; count of bases not matched to a gene: 5. This clonotype came up a few times.

Material for sequencing was blood. The chain carries TRBV7-2 and TRBJ2-5; 7 nucleotides line up with TRBD2. The sequence came from a human donor in good health. The CDR3: CASSQGLPQETQYF. CDR3 sequence (DNA): TGTGCCAGCAGCCAGGGACTACCTCAAGAGACCCAGTACTTC. Complete variable domain (other parts from reference TRBV7-2 and TRBJ2-5): GAGVSQSPSNKVTEKGKDVELRCDPISGHTALYWYRQSLGQGLEFLIYFQGNSAPDKSGLPSDRFSAERTGGSVSTLTIQRTQQEDSAVYLCASSQGLPQETQYFGPGTRLLVL.